This T cell receptor beta chain was captured in a study of blood T cell repertoires in COVID-19. Whole-study context: Acute and convalescent COVID-19 specimens originated in the United States, Italy and Spain. Sample material is recorded as cDNA or gDNA derived from T cells, B-cell-depleted T cells, or PBMCs.

Under the authors' procedure: Scientists estimated how many nucleated cells there were by amplifying reference gene primers. Only in-frame clones appear in the TCRdb table, and some are missing; sequencing was by immunoSEQ multiplex PCR. D and trimming come from the DNA, and the V and J calls and clone size come from that table. In the table there are 70,000 to 95,000 clones, approximately 91% of which are singletons. There are 14 residues in the CDR3. Germline V gene data show CDR1 as SNHLY and CDR2 as FYNNEI. J gave up 12 bases and V 5 bases, and 12 bases lay outside the gene matches. Seattle patients were enrolled during active infection and followed longitudinally.

The chain joins TRBV2 to TRBJ1-4; 7 bases agree with TRBD1. The sequenced sample consisted of peripheral blood. This TCR was sampled from a man aged 50-59 years with COVID-19, enrolled during active disease. CDR3 amino acids: CASSLNRGNGELFF. The CDR3 nucleotides read TGTGCCAGCAGTTTAAACAGGGGTAATGGGGAACTGTTTTTT. The variable domain in full, completed from reference TRBV2 and TRBJ1-4, reads EPEVTQTPSHQVTQMGQEVILRCVPISNHLYFYWYRQILGQKVEFLVSFYNNEISEKSEIFDDQFSVERPDGSNFTLKIRSTKLEDSAMYFCASSLNRGNGELFFGSGTQLSVL.